A single sample gave rise to the 24 T cell receptor beta chains below, sequenced in a study of CD8 T cells in Susac syndrome. The RNA input was roughly 0.45 to 1 ug, and it was reverse transcribed with random hexamers. TCRdb independently ran MiXCR on the immunoSEQ multiplex PCR reads; one entry per CDR3 protein. The table records about 150,000 distinct CDR3 sequences, nearly 97% of them present only once. Sequencing input: CD8+ T cells from PBMCs. These receptors all stem from a human donor with multiple sclerosis.

This sequence joins TRBV6-5 and TRBJ2-5; D uncertain. This CDR3 comprises 13 residues. Germline CDR1 and CDR2: MNHEY and SVGAGI. Trimming took off 1 base at V and 5 bases at J, with 8 bases between the two ends. The CDR3 DNA reads as TGTGCCAGCAGTTACTATACCGGGGAGACCCAGTACTTC. The encoded protein is CASSYYTGETQYF.

V and J are TRBV29-1 and TRBJ2-3; D gene uncertain. The CDR3 covers 15 residues. Trimming cost V 0 bases and J 6 bases, with 16 bases left between them. Germline CDR1 and CDR2: SQVTM and ANQGSEA. CDR3 sequence reads: CSVEDGSTEQDTQYF. DNA of the CDR3: TGCAGCGTTGAAGATGGATCCACGGAGCAGGATACGCAGTATTTT.

This chain uses TRBV12-3 or TRBV12-4 with TRBJ2-7; no definite D call. Trimming stripped 3 bases from V and 0 bases from J, with 9 bases between. The CDR3 extends over 14 amino acids. The chain's CDR3 is CASSFAELSYEQYF. CDR3 in DNA: TGTGCCAGCAGTTTTGCAGAGCTCTCCTACGAGCAGTACTTC.

J is TRBJ2-7 and V is TRBV27; D is undetermined. Germline CDR1 is MNHEY and CDR2 is SMNVEV (reference sequence). V lost 5 bases, J lost 4 bases, and 15 bases lay in between. CDR3 size: 14 residues. CDR3 residues: CASSTFPGPYEQYF. In DNA, the CDR3 is TGTGCCAGCAGTACCTTTCCAGGCCCTTACGAGCAGTACTTC.

CDR3 bases: TGTGCCAGCAGCTCGCGGGACAGTCATGGCTACACCTTC. Translating gives CASSSRDSHGYTF. V is TRBV3-1 and J is TRBJ1-2; 7 positions agree with TRBD1. This CDR3 comprises 13 residues. Germline trimming cut 5 bases from V and 6 bases from J; bases unmatched to any gene: 6. CDR1 LGHDT and CDR2 YNNKEL come from the germline V gene (reference sequence).

This chain joins TRBV4-1 and TRBJ1-1; the D is unclear. V was clipped by 0 bases and J by 0 bases, with 8 bases between them. The CDR3 is made up of 15 amino acids. CDR1 MGHRA and CDR2 YSYEKL come from the germline V gene. This chain's CDR3 is CASSQDTALNTEAFF. In nucleotides, the CDR3 is TGCGCCAGCAGCCAAGATACAGCCCTGAACACTGAAGCTTTCTTT.

The chain employs TRBV4-1 and TRBJ2-2; no definite D call. CDR1 and CDR2 from the germline V gene are MGHRA and YSYEKL. The CDR3 length is 16 residues. The V and J ends lost 1 base and 11 bases respectively, with 20 bases between them. CDR3 loop: CASSQGQLGIVNELFF. DNA for the CDR3: TGCGCCAGCAGCCAAGGACAATTGGGGATCGTGAATGAGCTGTTTTTT.

A single count supports this clonotype. The J gene is TRBJ2-7, the V gene TRBV2; D gene uncertain. The CDR3 covers 13 residues. The germline V and J ends were trimmed by 3 bases and 6 bases, with 12 bases remaining between them. CDR1 is SNHLY, CDR2 FYNNEI, per germline. CDR3 sequence reads: CASSDVPAFEQYF. CDR3 in DNA: TGTGCCAGCAGTGATGTCCCAGCCTTCGAGCAGTACTTC. The full variable domain, completed using reference TRBV2 and TRBJ2-7, is EPEVTQTPSHQVTQMGQEVILRCVPISNHLYFYWYRQILGQKVEFLVSFYNNEISEKSEIFDDQFSVERPDGSNFTLKIRSTKLEDSAMYFCASSDVPAFEQYFGPGTRLTVT.

The chain is built from TRBV25-1 and TRBJ2-4; D call uncertain. This CDR3 has 12 residues. CDR1 is MGHDK and CDR2 is SYGVNS in the germline V gene. Trimming removed 0 bases at V and 7 bases at J, with 4 bases between. CDR3 region: CASSEYQNIQYF. CDR3 in DNA: TGTGCCAGCAGTGAATATCAGAACATTCAGTACTTC.

This clonotype was seen only once. The chain couples TRBV3-1 to TRBJ2-7; unclear D gene. Germline CDR1 LGHDT, CDR2 YNNKEL (reference sequence). V dropped 1 base and J dropped 3 bases, with 7 bases sitting between them. CDR3 length: 13 amino acids. The CDR3 region has the DNA TGTGCCAGCAGCCAAGGGGCCGACTACGAGCAGTACTTC. Translation: CASSQGADYEQYF.

The chain recombines TRBV14 with TRBJ2-5; the match to TRBD1 covers 7 bases. The V segment lost 6 bases and the J segment 4 bases; nucleotides outside the gene matches: 14. Germline V gives CDR1 SGHDN, CDR2 FVKESK. The CDR3 extends over 16 amino acids. The CDR3 bases are TGTGCCAGCAGTCCCGATCTCGACAGGGCTGGAGAGACCCAGTACTTC. Protein product: CASSPDLDRAGETQYF.

This chain links TRBV24-1 with TRBJ2-1, with D maybe TRBD1 (5 bases). The V end was cut by 3 bases, the J end by 0 bases, with 8 bases between. This CDR3 has 15 amino acids. The germline gives CDR1 KGHDR, CDR2 SFDVKD. CDR3 sequence: CATSDDSTSYNEQFF. For the CDR3, the DNA is TGTGCCACCAGTGATGACAGTACCTCCTACAATGAGCAGTTCTTC.

V gene TRBV29-1 combines with J gene TRBJ1-2; D is unresolved. Trimming cost V 2 bases and J 4 bases, with 5 bases left between them. This CDR3 has 11 residues. CDR1 and CDR2 from the germline V gene are SQVTM and ANQGSEA. The CDR3 reads CSVESVYGYTF. CDR3 DNA sequence: TGCAGCGTTGAATCAGTCTATGGCTACACCTTC.

J is TRBJ1-2 and V is TRBV29-1; 9 bases map to TRBD1. Losses at the gene ends were 1 base for V and 7 bases for J; bases not matched to a gene: 7. Germline loops: CDR1 SQVTM, CDR2 ANQGSEA. This CDR3 is 14 amino acids long. The CDR3 protein is CSVEGLQGAIGYTF. The CDR3 nucleotides are TGCAGCGTTGAAGGCCTACAGGGGGCCATTGGCTACACCTTC.

CDR3 in DNA: TGTGCCAGCAGCGGGCCCGGGGGCACAGATACGCAGTATTTT. This encodes CASSGPGGTDTQYF. The chain couples TRBV9 to TRBJ2-3; D is perhaps TRBD2 (5 bases). V was cut by 3 bases and J by 1 base, with 9 bases left in between. The CDR3 has 14 amino acids. Germline CDR1 SGDLS, CDR2 YYNGEE.

The chain is built from TRBV6-5 and TRBJ1-6; TRBD1 agrees at 8 bases. The CDR3 totals 14 residues. After removal of 2 bases from V and 8 bases from J, the junction contained 2 bases not matched to a gene. Germline assignment: CDR1 MNHEY and CDR2 SVGAGI. This CDR3 is CASSYDRGDSPLHF. The CDR3 nucleotides are TGTGCCAGCAGTTACGACAGGGGTGATTCACCCCTCCACTTT.

This sequence joins TRBV5-4 and TRBJ2-1; D remains ambiguous. CDR3 length: 12 residues. Trimming took off 3 bases at V and 7 bases at J, with 8 bases between the two ends. CDR1 SGHNT and CDR2 YYREEE come from the germline V gene (reference sequence). CDR3 protein: CASSSGLNEQFF. CDR3 coding DNA: TGTGCCAGCAGCTCGGGTTTGAATGAGCAGTTCTTC. Based on the CDR3 plus reference TRBV5-4 and TRBJ2-1, the full variable domain is ETGVTQSPTHLIKTRGQQVTLRCSSQSGHNTVSWYQQALGQGPQFIFQYYREEENGRGNFPPRFSGLQFPNYSSELNVNALELDDSALYLCASSSGLNEQFFGPGTRLTVL.

The rearrangement joins TRBV4-1 to TRBJ1-1; D is undetermined. CDR1 and CDR2 from the germline V gene are MGHRA and YSYEKL. Deletions cut 1 base from V and 2 bases from J, with 8 bases between. CDR3 length equals 14 residues. The CDR3 DNA follows: TGCGCCAGCAGCCAAGCCCCGGGAAACACTGAAGCTTTCTTT. It yields the protein CASSQAPGNTEAFF.

The chain employs TRBV12-3 or TRBV12-4 and TRBJ1-5; D gene unclear. The CDR3 contains 15 residues. V dropped 2 bases and J dropped 1 base, with 9 bases sitting between them. CDR3 nucleotides: TGTGCCAGCAGTTTATTGGGCAGGAGCAATCAGCCCCAGCATTTT. Translating it yields CASSLLGRSNQPQHF.

The chain joins TRBV4-1 to TRBJ1-2; D is unclear. The CDR3 is made up of 12 amino acids. The germline V and J ends were trimmed by 3 bases and 11 bases, with 13 bases remaining between them. Germline V gives CDR1 MGHRA, CDR2 YSYEKL. The CDR3: CASSQEDFGYTF. CDR3 nucleotides: TGCGCCAGCAGCCAGGAGGACTTCGGGTACACCTTC.

This clonotype showed up just once. The V gene is TRBV11-2, the J gene TRBJ1-1; unclear D gene. Germline V gene lookup returns CDR1 SGHAT and CDR2 FQNNGV. CDR3 size: 14 residues. V was shortened by 1 base and J by 4 bases, with 10 bases between the two germline ends. The CDR3 DNA sequence: TGTGCCAGCAGCTTAGGTGTCAGCTCCACTGAAGCTTTCTTT. It translates to CASSLGVSSTEAFF. Using reference TRBV11-2 and TRBJ1-1 for the parts outside the CDR3, the full variable domain is EAGVAQSPRYKIIEKRQSVAFWCNPISGHATLYWYQQILGQGPKLLIQFQNNGVVDDSQLPKDRFSAERLKGVDSTLKIQPAKLEDSAVYLCASSLGVSSTEAFFGQGTRLTVV.

This clonotype appeared once. The chain carries TRBV5-6 and TRBJ2-3; maybe TRBD1 (5 bases). Germline CDR1 SGHDT, CDR2 YYEEEE. V was cut by 4 bases and J by 0 bases, with 12 bases left in between. The CDR3 loop spans 15 amino acids. CDR3 in DNA: TGTGCCAGCAGCGAAAGGGGAACTAGCACAGATACGCAGTATTTT. Translating it yields CASSERGTSTDTQYF.

The chain joins TRBV20-1 to TRBJ1-1, with D perhaps TRBD1 (5 bases). The CDR3 spans 14 residues. Per the germline V gene, CDR1 is DFQATT and CDR2 is SNEGSKA (reference sequence). The V end was cut by 3 bases, the J end by 1 base, with 12 bases between. CDR3 nucleotide sequence: TGCAGTGCTAGTCCCGACAGATGGAACACTGAAGCTTTCTTT. It yields the protein CSASPDRWNTEAFF.

The chain carries TRBV27 and TRBJ2-3; D is unresolved. The CDR3 is 13 amino acids. Germline CDR1 MNHEY, CDR2 SMNVEV (reference sequence). V was shortened by 2 bases and J by 6 bases, with 9 bases between the two germline ends. This chain's CDR3 is CASSLELGDTQYF. CDR3 DNA: TGTGCCAGCAGTTTAGAACTGGGTGATACGCAGTATTTT.